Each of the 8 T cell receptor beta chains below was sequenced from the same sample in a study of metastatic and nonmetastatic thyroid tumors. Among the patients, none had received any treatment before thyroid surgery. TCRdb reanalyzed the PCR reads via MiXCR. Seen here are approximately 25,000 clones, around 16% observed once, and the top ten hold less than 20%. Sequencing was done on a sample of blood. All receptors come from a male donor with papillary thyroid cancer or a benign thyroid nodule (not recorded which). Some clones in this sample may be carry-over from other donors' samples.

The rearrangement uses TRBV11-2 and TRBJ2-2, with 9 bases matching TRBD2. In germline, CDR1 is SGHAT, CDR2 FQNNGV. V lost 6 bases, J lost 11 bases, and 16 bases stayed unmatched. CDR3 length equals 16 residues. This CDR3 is CASRPRGRGGGGELFF. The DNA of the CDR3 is TGTGCCAGCAGACCCCGAGGGCGGGGGGGCGGCGGCGAGCTGTTTTTT. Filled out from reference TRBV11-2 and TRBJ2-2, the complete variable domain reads EAGVAQSPRYKIIEKRQSVAFWCNPISGHATLYWYQQILGQGPKLLIQFQNNGVVDDSQLPKDRFSAERLKGVDSTLKIQPAKLEDSAVYLCASRPRGRGGGGELFFGEGSRLTVL.

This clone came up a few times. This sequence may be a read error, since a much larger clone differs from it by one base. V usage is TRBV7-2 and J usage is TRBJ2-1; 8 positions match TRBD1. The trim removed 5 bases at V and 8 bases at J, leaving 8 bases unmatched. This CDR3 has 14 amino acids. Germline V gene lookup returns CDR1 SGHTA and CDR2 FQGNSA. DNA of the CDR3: TGTGCCAGCAGCGTGGACAGGGATGTGGATGAGCAGTTCTTC. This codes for CASSVDRDVDEQFF.

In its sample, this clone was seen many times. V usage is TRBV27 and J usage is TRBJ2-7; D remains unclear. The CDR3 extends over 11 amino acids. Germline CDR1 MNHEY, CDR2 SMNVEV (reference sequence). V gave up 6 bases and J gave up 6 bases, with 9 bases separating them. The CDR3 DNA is TGTGCCAGCAGACAACGAGGCGAGCAGTACTTC. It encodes CASRQRGEQYF.

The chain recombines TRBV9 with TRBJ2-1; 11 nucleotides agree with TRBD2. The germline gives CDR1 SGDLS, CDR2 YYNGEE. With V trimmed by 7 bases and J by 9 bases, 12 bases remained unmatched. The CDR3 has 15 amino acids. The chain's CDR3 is CASCQALAGDGEQFF. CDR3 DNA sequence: TGTGCCAGCTGTCAGGCACTAGCGGGAGATGGTGAGCAGTTCTTC.

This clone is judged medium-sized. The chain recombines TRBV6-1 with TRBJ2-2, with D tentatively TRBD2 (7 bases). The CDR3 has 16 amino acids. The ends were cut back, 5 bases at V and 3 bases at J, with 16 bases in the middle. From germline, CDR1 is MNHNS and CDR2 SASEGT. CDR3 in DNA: TGTGCCAGCAGTTTGGGAGGGGGAGGATACACCGGGGAGCTGTTTTTT. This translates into CASSLGGGGYTGELFF.

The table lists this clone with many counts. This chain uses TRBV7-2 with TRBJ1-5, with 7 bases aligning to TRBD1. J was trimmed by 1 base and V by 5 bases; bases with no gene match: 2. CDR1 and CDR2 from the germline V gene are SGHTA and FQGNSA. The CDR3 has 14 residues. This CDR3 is CASSEQGSNQPQHF. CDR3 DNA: TGTGCCAGCAGCGAACAGGGGAGCAATCAGCCCCAGCATTTT.

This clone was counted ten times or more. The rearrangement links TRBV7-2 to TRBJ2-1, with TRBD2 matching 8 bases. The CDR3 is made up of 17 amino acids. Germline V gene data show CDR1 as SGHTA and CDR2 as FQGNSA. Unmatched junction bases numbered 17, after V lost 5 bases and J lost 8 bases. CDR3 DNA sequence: TGTGCCAGCAGCAAAACCACGAAGGGACTAGGTTCCGATGAGCAGTTCTTC. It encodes CASSKTTKGLGSDEQFF.

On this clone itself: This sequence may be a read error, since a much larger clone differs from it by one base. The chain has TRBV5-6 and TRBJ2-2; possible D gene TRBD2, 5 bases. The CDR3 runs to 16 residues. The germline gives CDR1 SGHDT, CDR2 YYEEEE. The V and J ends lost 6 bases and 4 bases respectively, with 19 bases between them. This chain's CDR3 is CASKPVSEGFTGELFF. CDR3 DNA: TGTGCCAGCAAGCCCGTGTCAGAGGGTTTCACCGGGGAGCTGTTTTTT.